This TCR beta chain was obtained from a study of blood T cell repertoires in COVID-19. Study details: Sample material is recorded as cDNA or gDNA derived from T cells, B-cell-depleted T cells, or PBMCs.

Authors' processing steps: Using reference gene primer amplification, nucleated cell counts were estimated. Here immunoSEQ multiplex PCR was the method, and the copy in TCRdb shows in-frame clones only, minus some. The V and J calls and clone size are taken from that table; D and trimming were inferred from the DNA. The table has about 210,000 clones, 80% to 90% seen once. The CDR3 has 15 residues. V was pared by 1 base and J by 7 bases, with 6 bases of the junction left unmatched. Germline V gene sequence: CDR1 LGHNA, CDR2 YNFKEQ. The source of this sequence is a woman aged 45-59 years with acute or convalescent COVID-19. The chain employs TRBV4-2 and TRBJ2-1, with 8 bases matching TRBD1. The sequenced sample was peripheral blood. This CDR3 reads CASSQGRQGFNEQFF. CDR3 nucleotides: TGTGCCAGCAGCCAAGGGAGACAGGGGTTTAATGAGCAGTTCTTC.